Below, 12 T cell receptor beta chains from the same sample are listed, as sequenced in a study of lymphopenia after photon versus proton radiotherapy. Profiled with immunoSEQ multiplex PCR; TCRdb holds only in-frame clones, not every one. The sample includes tens of thousands of clones, 84% seen only once; the top ten take 2.9%. The sample was peripheral blood, taken from a patient treated with photon-based radiotherapy. These receptors all stem from a woman aged 45-59 years with pancreatic cancer.

J is TRBJ2-7 and V is TRBV9; TRBD2 matches at 8 bases. This CDR3 region has 18 residues. The V gene's germline CDR1 is SGDLS and CDR2 YYNGEE. V was pared by 0 bases and J by 6 bases, with 17 bases of the junction left unmatched. This chain's CDR3 is CASSVEAPGLGAEGEQYF. The CDR3, as DNA: TGTGCCAGCAGCGTAGAGGCTCCGGGACTAGGGGCTGAAGGCGAGCAGTACTTC.

The rearrangement joins TRBV27 to TRBJ2-7; TRBD1 or TRBD2 may be the D gene (5 bases each). The V gene's germline CDR1 is MNHEY and CDR2 SMNVEV (reference sequence). Trimming pared 2 bases from V and 5 bases from J, leaving 16 bases between. CDR3 length: 15 residues. Written as DNA, the CDR3 is TGTGCCAGCAGTTTACTTCCGGGGCGACGCCACGAGCAGTACTTC. Protein: CASSLLPGRRHEQYF.

The rearrangement links TRBV18 to TRBJ2-1; TRBD1 matches at 8 bases. Germline V gives CDR1 KGHSH, CDR2 LQKENI. This CDR3 comprises 15 residues. The V segment lost 1 base and the J segment 6 bases; nucleotides outside the gene matches: 5. This CDR3 is CASSPQPTGGNEQFF. The CDR3 DNA reads as TGTGCCAGCTCACCACAGCCTACAGGGGGCAATGAGCAGTTCTTC. Combining the CDR3 with reference TRBV18 and TRBJ2-1 gives the whole variable domain NAGVMQNPRHLVRRRGQEARLRCSPMKGHSHVYWYRQLPEEGLKFMVYLQKENIIDESGMPKERFSAEFPKEGPSILRIQQVVRGDSAAYFCASSPQPTGGNEQFFGPGTRLTVL.

The table lists this clone with a count of one. This chain uses TRBV7-3 with TRBJ2-1; 7 bases are a match to TRBD2. V dropped 1 base and J dropped 9; count of bases not matched to a gene: 12. This CDR3 has 16 amino acids. Germline loops: CDR1 SGHTA, CDR2 FQGTGA. CDR3 protein: CASSLIGRHLSGEQFF. Here the CDR3 DNA reads TGTGCCAGCAGCTTAATCGGGAGGCACCTGTCTGGTGAGCAGTTCTTC. Complete variable domain (other parts from reference TRBV7-3 and TRBJ2-1): GAGVSQTPSNKVTEKGKYVELRCDPISGHTALYWYRQSLGQGPEFLIYFQGTGAADDSGLPNDRFFAVRPEGSVSTLKIQRTERGDSAVYLCASSLIGRHLSGEQFFGPGTRLTVL.

J is TRBJ2-7 and V is TRBV9; D perhaps matches TRBD2 (6 bases). V shed 0 bases and J shed 1 base, with 20 bases lying between them. CDR1 is SGDLS, CDR2 YYNGEE, per germline. The CDR3 spans 18 residues. In nucleotides, the CDR3 is TGTGCCAGCAGCGTAGAGGGCGGAGGGCCTGGTAGGTCCTACGAGCAGTACTTC. Translation: CASSVEGGGPGRSYEQYF.

V gene TRBV7-2 combines with J gene TRBJ2-2, with 8 bases aligning to TRBD2. Germline V CDR1 and CDR2: SGHTA, FQGNSA. This CDR3 region has 16 residues. The ends lost 5 bases at V and 4 bases at J; junction bases unmatched: 9. For the CDR3, the DNA is TGTGCCAGCAGCCTGCGACTAGGACTAGCCACCGGGGAGCTGTTTTTT. Its translation: CASSLRLGLATGELFF.

The chain has TRBV2 and TRBJ1-4; no firm D call. Germline assignment: CDR1 SNHLY and CDR2 FYNNEI. This CDR3 is 18 amino acids long. V was clipped by 4 bases and J by 0 bases, with 18 bases between them. CDR3 in DNA: TGTGCCAGCAGTGTGACGGCGGCGAACCTTGCAACTAATGAAAAACTGTTTTTT. Translation: CASSVTAANLATNEKLFF.

The chain joins TRBV27 to TRBJ1-6; TRBD1 is a possible D gene (6 bases). CDR1 and CDR2 (germline): MNHEY, SMNVEV (reference sequence). The CDR3 totals 15 residues. Deletions cut 2 bases from V and 7 bases from J, with 12 bases between. The CDR3 nucleotides read TGTGCCAGCAGTTTAGGTGGGGGCCAAAATTCACCCCTCCACTTT. Its protein product is CASSLGGGQNSPLHF.

The genes are TRBV6-6 and TRBJ2-7; perhaps TRBD1 as D (6 bases). CDR1 MNHNY and CDR2 SVGAGI come from the germline V gene (reference sequence). The ends were cut back, 6 bases at V and 6 bases at J, with 15 bases in the middle. This CDR3 has 13 residues. The CDR3 protein is CASRETGNREQYF. In DNA form, the CDR3 reads TGTGCCAGCAGAGAGACAGGTAATCGCGAGCAGTACTTC.

The V and J genes are TRBV19 and TRBJ2-7; TRBD1 agrees at 7 bases. Germline V gene data show CDR1 as LNHDA and CDR2 as SQIVND (reference sequence). This CDR3 contains 14 residues. The ends lost 6 bases at V and 2 bases at J; junction bases unmatched: 7. The CDR3: CASRAKGQTYEQYF. The DNA for the CDR3 is TGTGCCAGTAGGGCCAAGGGACAGACCTACGAGCAGTACTTC. Drawing the rest from reference TRBV19 and TRBJ2-7, the complete variable domain is DGGITQSPKYLFRKEGQNVTLSCEQNLNHDAMYWYRQDPGQGLRLIYYSQIVNDFQKGDIAEGYSVSREKKESFPLTVTSAQKNPTAFYLCASRAKGQTYEQYFGPGTRLTVT.

CDR3 nucleotides: TGTGCCAGCAGTGAAGCACACAGGGGTTGGTACGAGCAGTACTTC. This sequence encodes CASSEAHRGWYEQYF. The genes are TRBV6-1 and TRBJ2-7; 7 bases agree with TRBD1. V lost 0 bases to trimming and J lost 4 bases; unmatched junction nucleotides: 6. The CDR3 is 15 amino acids. In germline, CDR1 is MNHNS, CDR2 SASEGT.

The chain has TRBV7-2 and TRBJ2-7; D may be TRBD1 (5 bases). From germline, CDR1 is SGHTA and CDR2 FQGNSA. CDR3 length: 15 residues. The V gene lost 0 bases and the J gene lost 0 bases, with 9 bases spanning the gap. CDR3 DNA: TGTGCCAGCAGCTTAGCCAGGGCGAGCTCCTACGAGCAGTACTTC. Encoded protein: CASSLARASSYEQYF. The complete variable domain, with remaining parts taken from reference TRBV7-2 and TRBJ2-7, reads GAGVSQSPSNKVTEKGKDVELRCDPISGHTALYWYRQSLGQGLEFLIYFQGNSAPDKSGLPSDRFSAERTGGSVSTLTIQRTQQEDSAVYLCASSLARASSYEQYFGPGTRLTVT.